The clone carrying this T cell receptor (beta chain) turned up a few times. As yet, its antigen is unknown. The treatment denotes: oral pan-JAK inhibitor, 5-10 mg twice daily. The investigators collected lesional scalp punch biopsies and peripheral blood from alopecia areata patients. These data come from a study of CD8+ T cells in alopecia areata. On the study more broadly: The study gave tofacitinib for 6 to 18 months, then 6 months off drug. The study's findings and limits: Lesional scalp exceeded normal scalp in clonality, especially in alopecia totalis/universalis. Sequences from scalp samples also cover resident alphabeta T cells of normal skin.

Following RNA extraction, reverse transcription yielded cDNA that acted as the sequencing template. Profiling relied on immunoSEQ multiplex PCR, and the TCRdb table lists in-frame clones only, not all of them. The sample carries some 220,000 clones, under 75% recorded once. The CDR3 is 13 amino acids. Germline V lookup: CDR1 SGHTA, CDR2 FQGNSA. The junction had 9 bases not matched to a gene; V was cut back by 6 bases and J by 11 bases. This material consisted of CD4+ T cells sorted from blood, taken at week 4, from a patient treated with tofacitinib. This sequence was found in a human donor with alopecia areata. The chain is built from TRBV7-2 and TRBJ1-1, with TRBD1 matching over 10 bases. The CDR3: CASRSLGQGYAFF. CDR3 nucleotides: TGTGCCAGCAGGTCTCTGGGACAGGGGTACGCTTTCTTT.